There are a few counts of the clone carrying this T cell receptor beta chain. Per the study methods: Nucleated cell counts were estimated from reference gene primer amplification. The method was immunoSEQ multiplex PCR; TCRdb's version includes in-frame clones alone and lacks a portion of them. D and trimming come from the DNA, and the V and J calls and clone size come from that table. The table has 15,000 to 20,000 clones, over 75% seen once. CDR1 is LNHDA and CDR2 is SQIVND in the germline V gene (reference sequence). V trimming: 2 bases; J trimming: 13 bases; junction bases outside the gene matches: 5. The length of the CDR3 is 13 residues. The data derive from a study of blood T cell repertoires in COVID-19. On the study more broadly: Acute-phase and convalescent COVID-19 samples originated in the United States, Italy and Spain. Sources were T cells, B-cell-depleted T cells, or PBMCs; the material itself was cDNA or gDNA.

V is TRBV19 and J is TRBJ2-1; 10 bases are shared with TRBD2. The origin of this receptor is a woman aged 70-85 years with active COVID-19. Sequencing was performed on peripheral blood. CDR3 in DNA: TGTGCCAGTAGTATATTCGGGACTAGCGTCCAGTTCTTC. Its protein product is CASSIFGTSVQFF.